A selection of T cell receptor beta chains follows, all from one sample in a study of T cells after yellow fever vaccination. TCRdb fed the 5' RACE reads into MiXCR, producing one record per CDR3 protein. The sample shows 5,000 or so distinct CDR3 sequences, roughly 6% of them seen only once. The source material was PBMCs, either bulk or a sorted T-cell subset (CD4+, CD8+, memory, or dextramer-sorted; not recorded which), sampled more than 14 days after the first yellow fever vaccination. The receptor source for this set is a man younger than 35 who received the YFV17D yellow fever vaccine. Each CDR3 is given without its conserved first and last residue. Expanded clones get a size class; other rows say once, few or many, or leave the size out.

v_gene: TRBV5-1; abundance: NA; j_gene: TRBJ1-6; CDR3aa: ASSPRGGENSPLH
v_gene: TRBV6-2/TRBV6-3; abundance: many; j_gene: TRBJ2-2; CDR3aa: ASSYIRLAGAGGELF
v_gene: TRBV12-3/TRBV12-4; abundance: many; j_gene: TRBJ2-7; CDR3aa: ASSLAGAYYEQY
v_gene: TRBV19; abundance: many; j_gene: TRBJ2-2; CDR3aa: ASSYGTLRFGELF
v_gene: TRBV30; abundance: NA; j_gene: TRBJ1-1; CDR3aa: ALEGMNTEAF
v_gene: TRBV7-7; abundance: many; j_gene: TRBJ2-2; CDR3aa: ASSPHRGQGGELF
v_gene: TRBV6-5; abundance: many; j_gene: TRBJ1-2; CDR3aa: ASIQGRGYGYT
v_gene: TRBV20-1; abundance: few; j_gene: TRBJ1-5; CDR3aa: SANDLPRQVNQPQH
v_gene: TRBV11-2; abundance: many; j_gene: TRBJ2-5; CDR3aa: ASSLGLRGSQETQY
v_gene: TRBV5-1; abundance: many; j_gene: TRBJ2-1; CDR3aa: ASSLFGAGSVVDEQF
v_gene: TRBV6-5; abundance: many; j_gene: TRBJ1-5; CDR3aa: ATSGQNNQPQH
v_gene: TRBV24-1; abundance: medium-sized; j_gene: TRBJ1-2; CDR3aa: ATGPRRNLWDRGSPYGYT
v_gene: TRBV6-2/TRBV6-3; abundance: many; j_gene: TRBJ1-5; CDR3aa: AAGAGASSPQH
v_gene: TRBV4-1; abundance: many; j_gene: TRBJ2-1; CDR3aa: ASSQSPSSYNEQF
v_gene: TRBV7-2; abundance: many; j_gene: TRBJ2-1; CDR3aa: ASSLVTEQGRQF
v_gene: TRBV9; abundance: many; j_gene: TRBJ2-2; CDR3aa: ASSVMYTGELF
v_gene: TRBV12-3/TRBV12-4; abundance: many; j_gene: TRBJ1-3; CDR3aa: ASSLSPGNTIY
v_gene: TRBV18; abundance: many; j_gene: TRBJ2-5; CDR3aa: ASSALKYQETQY
v_gene: TRBV29-1; abundance: many; j_gene: TRBJ1-2; CDR3aa: SVDSVFGLGSGYT
v_gene: TRBV5-6; abundance: NA; j_gene: TRBJ2-1; CDR3aa: AMGPGGRCNEQF
v_gene: TRBV5-1; abundance: many; j_gene: TRBJ2-2; CDR3aa: ASSFTGAHTGELF
v_gene: TRBV15; abundance: many; j_gene: TRBJ1-5; CDR3aa: ATSRDNQPQH